The 22 T cell receptor beta chains in this list originate from one sample, sequenced in a study of blood T cell repertoires in COVID-19. Clones were read by immunoSEQ multiplex PCR, and TCRdb kept only the in-frame ones, dropping some. The sample contains under 45,000 clones, around four fifths of which appear only once. What was sequenced was peripheral blood. These receptors originate from a woman of 80 years or more with active or convalescent COVID-19.

V and J are TRBV3-1 (or the pseudogene TRBV3-2) and TRBJ2-3; D possibly corresponds to TRBD2 (6 bases). Germline V gene lookup returns CDR1 LGHDT and CDR2 YNNKEL (reference sequence). The CDR3 covers 14 residues. The V end lost 4 bases, the J end lost 4 bases, and 12 bases lay between the germline ends. The CDR3 region has the DNA TGTGCCAGCAGCCTTGGGGGGAGTTCAGATACGCAGTATTTT. It specifies CASSLGGSSDTQYF.

This chain connects TRBV7-8 to TRBJ1-2; TRBD1 might be the D (6 bases). The CDR3 is made up of 15 amino acids. The V gene's germline CDR1 is SGHVS and CDR2 FQNEAQ. V shed 8 bases and J shed 6 bases, with 22 bases lying between them. The CDR3 coding sequence is TGTGCCAGCCGCCCACGTTTGGGCCAGGGGAATGGCTACACCTTC. Its protein product is CASRPRLGQGNGYTF.

V is TRBV6-6 and J is TRBJ2-1; D might be TRBD2 (6 bases). The CDR3 length is 15 residues. The ends were cut back, 5 bases at V and 4 bases at J, with 15 bases in the middle. Germline V gene sequence: CDR1 MNHNY, CDR2 SVGAGI (reference sequence). This chain's CDR3 is CASSDRLGEYNEQFF. The CDR3 nucleotides are TGTGCCAGCAGTGACAGACTAGGAGAGTACAATGAGCAGTTCTTC.

The chain uses TRBV29-1 and TRBJ2-4; 7 bases agree with TRBD1. CDR1 and CDR2 (germline): SQVTM, ANQGSEA. This CDR3 spans 16 amino acids. Trimming took 4 bases from V and 0 from J; bases not matched to a gene: 9. The CDR3 DNA sequence: TGCAGCGTTGTGACAGGGTCAGTACTAGCCAAAAACATTCAGTACTTC. Encoded protein: CSVVTGSVLAKNIQYF. The full variable domain, in which reference TRBV29-1 and TRBJ2-4 provide the parts outside the CDR3, is SAVISQKPSRDICQRGTSLTIQCQVDSQVTMMFWYRQQPGQSLTLIATANQGSEATYESGFVIDKFPISRPNLTFSTLTVSNMSPEDSSIYLCSVVTGSVLAKNIQYFGAGTRLSVL.

The CDR3 region is CASSHGAVNTGELFF. CDR3 DNA sequence: TGTGCCAGCAGCCATGGGGCGGTGAACACCGGGGAGCTGTTTTTT. The chain combines TRBV5-6 with TRBJ2-2, with D perhaps TRBD1 (5 bases). Germline V gives CDR1 SGHDT, CDR2 YYEEEE. With 4 bases removed from V and 1 base from J, the gap between germline ends came to 11 bases. The CDR3 extends over 15 amino acids.

The chain joins TRBV19 to TRBJ1-2; D gene unclear. Germline-derived CDR1 and CDR2 are LNHDA and SQIVND (reference sequence). V was clipped by 5 bases and J by 4 bases, with 14 bases between them. This CDR3 region has 14 residues. The CDR3: CASSSSISVYGYTF. The CDR3 region has the DNA TGTGCCAGTAGTTCCTCAATCTCGGTCTATGGCTACACCTTC.

The chain uses TRBV19 and TRBJ2-1; TRBD2 matches 9 bases. CDR1 is LNHDA, CDR2 SQIVND, per germline (reference sequence). The CDR3 is 17 residues long. V shed 4 bases, J shed 6 bases, and the junction held 13 bases outside the gene matches. The CDR3 region has the DNA TGTGCCAGTAGTAAATGGAGTAGCGGGAGAACAGGCAATGAGCAGTTCTTC. Translating it yields CASSKWSSGRTGNEQFF.

For the CDR3, the DNA is TGTGCCAGCAGCCACGCAGGACAGGGGAATCAGCCCCAGCATTTT. Translation: CASSHAGQGNQPQHF. The chain carries TRBV3-1 (or the pseudogene TRBV3-2) and TRBJ1-5; 9 positions match TRBD1. This CDR3 is 15 amino acids long. The germline gives CDR1 LGHDT, CDR2 YNNKEL (reference sequence). J was trimmed by 4 bases and V by 3 bases; bases with no gene match: 4.

The table lists this clone with a few counts. CDR3 nucleotides: TGTGCCTGGACGGGGGGGCAGCTGAACACCGGGGAGCTGTTTTTT. It codes for CAWTGGQLNTGELFF. V and J are TRBV30 and TRBJ2-2; TRBD2 matches at 8 bases. Germline CDR1 GTSNPN, CDR2 SVGIG (reference sequence). V dropped 4 bases and J dropped 1; count of bases not matched to a gene: 5. The CDR3 runs to 15 residues. Together with reference TRBV30 and TRBJ2-2, the CDR3 gives the full variable domain: SQTIHQWPATLVQPVGSPLSLECTVEGTSNPNLYWYRQAAGRGLQLLFYSVGIGQISSEVPQNLSASRPQDRQFILSSKKLLLSDSGFYLCAWTGGQLNTGELFFGEGSRLTVL.

The chain employs TRBV6-5 and TRBJ2-1; D perhaps matches TRBD1 (5 bases). Per germline, CDR1 MNHEY and CDR2 SVGAGI. With 10 bases removed from V and 5 bases from J, the gap between germline ends came to 15 bases. The CDR3 totals 13 residues. CDR3: CATDHLGDNEQFF. Here the CDR3 DNA reads TGTGCCACCGACCACCTAGGGGACAATGAGCAGTTCTTC.

The chain couples TRBV5-4 to TRBJ1-2; the D gene is possibly TRBD1 (6 bases). This CDR3 is 19 amino acids long. Looked up from germline, CDR1 is SGHNT and CDR2 is YYREEE (reference sequence). Trimming pared 0 bases from V and 2 bases from J, leaving 23 bases between. This chain's CDR3 is CASSLVRLDRKNSNYGYTF. The CDR3 region has the DNA TGTGCCAGCAGCTTGGTCCGTCTGGACAGAAAAAATTCCAACTATGGCTACACCTTC.

The V and J genes are TRBV2 and TRBJ1-1; D remains unclear. This CDR3 has 13 amino acids. The germline V gene encodes CDR1 SNHLY and CDR2 FYNNEI. V lost 11 bases and J lost 2, with 15 bases in between. CDR3 region: CAGLMFFNTEAFF. The CDR3 DNA reads as TGTGCCGGACTAATGTTTTTCAACACTGAAGCTTTCTTT.

The chain employs TRBV5-1 and TRBJ2-1; 8 bases agree with TRBD2. This CDR3 is 17 amino acids long. The V gene's germline CDR1 is SGHRS and CDR2 YFSETQ. V lost 2 bases to trimming and J lost 0 bases; unmatched junction nucleotides: 7. The CDR3 nucleotides are TGCGCCAGCAGCTTCGCTAGCGGGCGGAGCTCCTACAATGAGCAGTTCTTC. It translates to CASSFASGRSSYNEQFF. Full variable domain (missing parts from reference TRBV5-1 and TRBJ2-1): KAGVTQTPRYLIKTRGQQVTLSCSPISGHRSVSWYQQTPGQGLQFLFEYFSETQRNKGNFPGRFSGRQFSNSRSEMNVSTLELGDSALYLCASSFASGRSSYNEQFFGPGTRLTVL.

The chain employs TRBV6-4 and TRBJ1-1, with D perhaps TRBD1 (5 bases). The CDR3 sequence is 14 residues long. Trimming took 7 bases from V and 1 from J, leaving 13 bases between them. Germline CDR1 is MRHNA and CDR2 is SNTAGT. CDR3 residues: CASIGYRPNTEAFF. The CDR3 nucleotides are TGTGCCAGCATAGGATACAGGCCGAACACTGAAGCTTTCTTT.

The rearrangement uses TRBV28 and TRBJ2-7; a possible D gene is TRBD2 (7 bases). The CDR3 runs to 17 residues. The V end was cut by 3 bases, the J end by 0 bases, with 18 bases between. Germline loops: CDR1 MDHEN, CDR2 SYDVKM. CDR3: CASSLPGGDHYSYEQYF. In DNA, the CDR3 is TGTGCCAGCAGTTTGCCGGGGGGCGACCACTACTCCTACGAGCAGTACTTC.

The J gene is TRBJ2-7, the V gene TRBV4-3; weak D call: TRBD1 (5 bases). Germline assignment: CDR1 LGHNA and CDR2 YSLEER. V was clipped by 1 base and J by 0 bases, with 13 bases between them. The CDR3 consists of 16 residues. The CDR3 coding sequence is TGCGCCAGCAGCCAAGCTTTCGGAGACAGCTCCTACGAGCAGTACTTC. Its translation: CASSQAFGDSSYEQYF.

The V call is TRBV28, the J call TRBJ2-7; 9 nucleotides align to TRBD1. The V and J ends lost 2 bases and 5 bases, in that order; junction bases with no gene match: 13. Germline V CDR1 and CDR2: MDHEN, SYDVKM. The CDR3 is made up of 17 amino acids. The DNA for the CDR3 is TGTGCCAGCAGTTTAGCATACTGGGGGGACAGGGACCACGAGCAGTACTTC. It is translated as CASSLAYWGDRDHEQYF.

CDR3: CASSRPLRTSGQETQYF. Here the CDR3 DNA reads TGTGCCAGCAGCCGCCCTTTGAGGACTAGCGGCCAAGAGACCCAGTACTTC. This chain links TRBV3-1 (or the pseudogene TRBV3-2) with TRBJ2-5; 10 positions agree with TRBD2. This CDR3 comprises 17 residues. The V and J ends lost 4 bases and 1 base, in that order; junction bases with no gene match: 9. Germline V gene lookup returns CDR1 LGHDT and CDR2 YNNKEL (reference sequence).

This clone was detected only once. CDR3 in DNA: TGTGCCAGTAGTCCCCGGGACAGGGGTTTAAACATTCAGTACTTC. Translated, it gives CASSPRDRGLNIQYF. The chain couples TRBV19 to TRBJ2-4; 10 nucleotides agree with TRBD1. V lost 5 bases to trimming and J lost 6 bases; unmatched junction nucleotides: 7. The CDR3 loop spans 15 amino acids. In germline, CDR1 is LNHDA, CDR2 SQIVND (reference sequence).

This clone was seen more than once but under ten times. J is TRBJ2-3 and V is TRBV4-3, with 11 bases aligning to TRBD2. There are 17 residues in the CDR3. Trimming removed 0 bases from V and 8 bases from J; junction bases left unmatched: 10. In germline, CDR1 is LGHNA, CDR2 YSLEER. CDR3 region: CASSQDQGGTSGVTQYF. CDR3 sequence (DNA): TGCGCCAGCAGCCAAGACCAGGGGGGGACTAGCGGCGTTACGCAGTATTTT.

CDR3 sequence reads: CASSPTGMYYGYTF. The DNA for the CDR3 is TGTGCCAGCAGTCCCACAGGGATGTACTATGGCTACACCTTC. J is TRBJ1-2 and V is TRBV28; possibly TRBD1 for D (6 bases). The germline V gene encodes CDR1 MDHEN and CDR2 SYDVKM. This CDR3 has 14 residues. V was clipped by 5 bases and J by 3 bases, with 13 bases between them.

V usage is TRBV24-1 and J usage is TRBJ2-2; 9 nucleotides agree with TRBD1. Germline V gene data show CDR1 as KGHDR and CDR2 as SFDVKD. This CDR3 region has 19 residues. With V trimmed by 1 base and J by 6 bases, 14 bases remained unmatched. CDR3 nucleotide sequence: TGTGCCACCAGTGATTTTGGGCCTCCGGGACAGGGTACCGCCGGGGAGCTGTTTTTT. This gives the protein CATSDFGPPGQGTAGELFF.